This entry lists 13 T cell receptor beta chains sequenced from one sample in a study of beta chain features in type 1 diabetes. Isolated RNA was reverse transcribed in full, so expressed TCRB transcripts were sequenced. TCRdb's copy holds only in-frame clones and misses some; the assay was immunoSEQ multiplex PCR. This sample has 860,000 or so clones, with roughly 16% found just once. The sequencing input was naive CD4+ T cells from blood. The origin of the receptors is a woman between 18 and 30 years old in good health.

V is TRBV6-6 and J is TRBJ2-7; a weak D match, TRBD1 (5 bases). The tail of the sequence fits TRBJ2-5 better, so the J call may be wrong. CDR1 is MNHNY, CDR2 SVGAGI, per germline (reference sequence). The CDR3 is 12 amino acids. CDR3 nucleotides: TGTGCCAGCAGTATGGGGCGAGAGACCCAGTACTTC. Its protein is CASSMGRETQYF.

The genes are TRBV7-2 and TRBJ2-1; 11 bases align to TRBD2. Germline CDR1 and CDR2: SGHTA and FQGNSA. There are 16 residues in the CDR3. J was trimmed by 4 bases and V by 5 bases; bases with no gene match: 7. CDR3 protein: CASSQQGTSGYNEQFF. CDR3 coding DNA: TGTGCCAGCAGCCAACAAGGGACTAGCGGTTACAATGAGCAGTTCTTC. Full variable domain (remainder filled in from reference TRBV7-2 and TRBJ2-1): GAGVSQSPSNKVTEKGKDVELRCDPISGHTALYWYRQSLGQGLEFLIYFQGNSAPDKSGLPSDRFSAERTGGSVSTLTIQRTQQEDSAVYLCASSQQGTSGYNEQFFGPGTRLTVL.

The chain employs TRBV2 and TRBJ1-1; D is unclear. Trimming cost V 6 bases and J 0 bases, with 8 bases left between them. The CDR3 sequence is 13 residues long. CDR1 is SNHLY, CDR2 FYNNEI, per germline. CDR3 sequence: CASRGPMNTEAFF. The DNA of the CDR3 is TGTGCCAGCAGAGGACCGATGAACACTGAAGCTTTCTTT.

In its sample, this clone was seen a few times. The chain has TRBV6-6 and TRBJ1-5, with unresolved D. Looked up from germline, CDR1 is MNHNY and CDR2 is SVGAGI (reference sequence). This CDR3 is built from 14 residues. Trimming shortened V by 6 bases and J by 4 bases, and 13 bases separated the two germline ends. The CDR3 DNA is TGTGCCAGCAGGTTTGGGCAGGCGAATCAGCCCCAGCATTTT. Amino acid sequence: CASRFGQANQPQHF.

CDR3 sequence: CASSLAPGGAFF. The CDR3 DNA is TGCGCCAGCAGCTTGGCCCCTGGCGGGGCTTTCTTT. The chain links TRBV5-1 to TRBJ1-1, with D unclear. The germline gives CDR1 SGHRS, CDR2 YFSETQ. V was cut by 0 bases and J by 11 bases, with 11 bases left in between. The CDR3 runs 12 residues.

The chain uses TRBV7-2 and TRBJ2-3, with D perhaps TRBD2 (6 bases). CDR1 SGHTA and CDR2 FQGNSA come from the germline V gene. The V gene lost 7 bases and the J gene lost 1 base, with 15 bases spanning the gap. There are 15 residues in the CDR3. CDR3 in DNA: TGTGCCAGCACCGGGGATAGCGGCGGCACAGATACGCAGTATTTT. Its protein is CASTGDSGGTDTQYF.

This clone was picked up one time. The J gene is TRBJ2-3, the V gene TRBV7-8, with 13 nucleotides matching TRBD2. Losses at the gene ends were 2 bases for V and 2 bases for J; bases not matched to a gene: 16. This CDR3 is built from 21 residues. Germline V gene data show CDR1 as SGHVS and CDR2 as FQNEAQ. The CDR3 nucleotides are TGTGCCAGCAGCTTATCCCGGACTAGCGGGAGACACTTGGGGCCCACAGATACGCAGTATTTT. Encoded protein: CASSLSRTSGRHLGPTDTQYF.

In its sample, this clone was seen a few times. The rearrangement uses TRBV29-1 and TRBJ2-1; D is unclear. V lost 4 bases and J 4 bases, leaving 11 bases between the germline ends. CDR3 size: 13 residues. Germline V gene sequence: CDR1 SQVTM, CDR2 ANQGSEA. The CDR3 here is CSVVQSLYNEQFF. CDR3 nucleotide sequence: TGCAGCGTTGTCCAGTCCCTGTACAATGAGCAGTTCTTC.

This rearrangement joins TRBV4-3 to TRBJ1-1, with unresolved D. CDR3 length: 13 residues. Trimming removed 4 bases at V and 0 bases at J, with 6 bases between. Germline values: CDR1 LGHNA, CDR2 YSLEER. The DNA for the CDR3 is TGCGCCAGCAGCCCGTCAATGAACACTGAAGCTTTCTTT. This gives the protein CASSPSMNTEAFF.

The V call is TRBV15, the J call TRBJ2-1; no reliable D call. This CDR3 has 16 amino acids. The ends were cut back, 3 bases at V and 1 base at J, with 13 bases in the middle. Germline-derived CDR1 and CDR2 are LNHNV and YYDKDF (reference sequence). The CDR3 protein is CATSSGLGGSYNEQFF. CDR3 coding DNA: TGTGCCACCAGCAGCGGTCTGGGTGGGTCCTACAATGAGCAGTTCTTC.

The V gene is TRBV6-5, the J gene TRBJ2-3; D may be TRBD2 (6 bases). CDR3 length equals 15 residues. Germline V gene data show CDR1 as MNHEY and CDR2 as SVGAGI. The V gene lost 6 bases and the J gene lost 4 bases, with 17 bases spanning the gap. As DNA, the CDR3 is TGTGCCAGCAGCCTGAACCGGAGGGCGGCAGATACGCAGTATTTT. This codes for CASSLNRRAADTQYF.

This clone occurred a few times. This chain joins TRBV6-5 and TRBJ2-3; TRBD2 agrees at 8 bases. The germline V gene encodes CDR1 MNHEY and CDR2 SVGAGI. With 3 bases clipped from V and 5 bases from J, the junction kept 10 bases outside the gene matches. The CDR3 extends over 16 amino acids. This CDR3 is CASSYQLAARGDTQYF. The CDR3 DNA reads as TGTGCCAGCAGTTATCAACTAGCGGCGAGGGGAGATACGCAGTATTTT.

This clone has a handful of counts. The chain has TRBV7-2 and TRBJ1-5; maybe TRBD1 (5 bases). The CDR3 spans 15 residues. The V and J ends lost 5 bases and 0 bases respectively, with 11 bases between them. Germline CDR1 and CDR2: SGHTA and FQGNSA. The CDR3 nucleotides read TGTGCCAGCAGCGCACAGGTCCATAGCAATCAGCCCCAGCATTTT. Translating it yields CASSAQVHSNQPQHF.